This T cell receptor (beta chain) derives from a study of blood T cell repertoires in COVID-19. For the study at large: The origin of the acute and convalescent COVID-19 samples was the United States, Italy and Spain. The cDNA or gDNA used as material had been derived from T cells, B-cell-depleted T cells, or PBMCs.

The CDR3 spans 13 residues. CDR1 and CDR2 (germline): MNHNS, SASEGT. Trimming took off 2 bases at V and 8 bases at J, with 12 bases between the two ends. The protocol was immunoSEQ multiplex PCR, while the TCRdb copy is restricted to in-frame clones and leaves out a portion. The data contain approximately 350,000 clones, approximately 86% of them singletons. Seattle enrolled patients during active infection and tracked them longitudinally. This chain connects TRBV6-1 to TRBJ1-2, with a possible D match to TRBD1 (5 bases). This receptor was taken from an older woman with COVID-19, enrolled during active disease. The sequenced sample consisted of peripheral blood. CDR3 sequence: CASSENQGLGYTF. CDR3 bases: TGTGCCAGCAGTGAAAATCAGGGCCTCGGCTACACCTTC.